The 23 T cell receptor beta chains reported below all come from one sample, sequenced in a study of post-analysis software for immune sequencing data. Overall study results and limits: About 5 TRBV segments (TRBV5-6, TRBV5-1 and TRBV20-1 among them) occurred more frequently in patients than in controls.

No antigen has been assigned to these receptors. TCR beta cDNA libraries had unique molecular identifiers. TCRdb itself ran the PCR reads through MiXCR, one entry per CDR3 protein. The sample lists roughly 730,000 distinct CDR3 sequences, approximately 30% occurring once. Sequencing was performed on blood. The source of these receptors is a girl aged 10 to 17 with multiple sclerosis.

This clonotype was detected a few times. The rearrangement joins TRBV29-1 to TRBJ1-1; no definite D call. The V and J ends lost 6 bases and 2 bases respectively, with 16 bases between them. The CDR3 runs 14 residues. Per germline, CDR1 SQVTM and CDR2 ANQGSEA. The CDR3 is CSVTSMWGNTEAFF. CDR3 bases: TGCAGCGTGACTTCAATGTGGGGAAACACTGAAGCTTTCTTT.

The rearrangement joins TRBV9 to TRBJ1-2; 8 bases are shared with TRBD1. J was trimmed by 8 bases and V by 1 base; bases with no gene match: 13. Germline V gene lookup returns CDR1 SGDLS and CDR2 YYNGEE. This CDR3 region has 16 residues. CDR3 amino acids: CASSVSPGQAFEGYTF. The DNA of the CDR3 is TGTGCCAGCAGCGTATCTCCGGGACAGGCTTTTGAAGGCTACACCTTC.

In its sample, this clonotype was seen a few times. The rearrangement links TRBV5-1 to TRBJ1-4, with D unresolved. V was pared by 1 base and J by 4 bases, with 8 bases between. The CDR3 is 14 amino acids. Looked up from germline, CDR1 is SGHRS and CDR2 is YFSETQ. CDR3: CASSLIGRNEKLFF. The CDR3 DNA is TGCGCCAGCAGCTTGATTGGGCGTAATGAAAAACTGTTTTTT.

This clonotype was counted between two and nine times. The rearrangement links TRBV29-1 to TRBJ1-2; D is undetermined. The ends were cut back, 5 bases at V and 2 bases at J, with 6 bases in the middle. The CDR3 length is 11 residues. Germline assignment: CDR1 SQVTM and CDR2 ANQGSEA. The CDR3 bases are TGCAGCGTTCCTGACAACTATGGCTACACCTTC. It codes for CSVPDNYGYTF.

The table lists this clonotype with a few counts. The chain employs TRBV7-9 and TRBJ2-5; tentatively, D is TRBD1 or TRBD2 (5 bases each). Matching the DNA end better, TRBJ2-7 makes the J call doubtful. This CDR3 has 16 amino acids. The germline V gene has CDR1 SEHNR and CDR2 FQNEAQ (reference sequence). CDR3 loop: CASSPGSGNWDDEQYF. The CDR3 DNA sequence: TGTGCCAGCAGCCCCGGTTCGGGGAATTGGGACGACGAGCAGTACTTC.

The table lists this clonotype with a few counts. The chain combines TRBV7-2 with TRBJ2-5, with 9 bases identical to TRBD2. The CDR3 runs 16 residues. Germline-derived CDR1 and CDR2 are SGHTA and FQGNSA. With 7 bases clipped from V and 4 bases from J, the junction kept 13 bases outside the gene matches. The CDR3 sequence is CASNQGRSGRRETQYF. The CDR3 DNA sequence: TGTGCCAGCAACCAGGGTCGTAGCGGGAGACGAGAGACCCAGTACTTC.

This clonotype has a handful of counts. The V call is TRBV28, the J call TRBJ1-2; tentative D call: TRBD1 (5 bases). The germline gives CDR1 MDHEN, CDR2 SYDVKM. This CDR3 contains 13 residues. Trimming shortened V by 7 bases and J by 2 bases, and 11 bases separated the two germline ends. CDR3 in amino acids: CASTLDSNYGYTF. CDR3 sequence (DNA): TGTGCCAGCACCCTCGACAGCAACTATGGCTACACCTTC.

This clonotype was detected a few times. J is TRBJ2-7 and V is TRBV3-1, with D perhaps assigned TRBD1 or TRBD2 (5 bases each). The V gene lost 6 bases and the J gene lost 0 bases, with 12 bases spanning the gap. The germline V gene has CDR1 LGHDT and CDR2 YNNKEL (reference sequence). This CDR3 has 14 amino acids. The CDR3 region has the DNA TGTGCCAGCAGTATGGGACCTAACTCCTACGAGCAGTACTTC. Its translation is CASSMGPNSYEQYF.

This clonotype was detected ten times or more. Here the CDR3 reads CASSSPGTSGMRDVGANVLTF. The CDR3 nucleotides are TGTGCCAGCAGTTCTCCCGGGACTAGCGGAATGAGAGACGTTGGGGCCAACGTCCTGACTTTC. This sequence joins TRBV6-5 and TRBJ2-6; TRBD2 agrees at 11 bases. The length of the CDR3 is 21 residues. Unmatched junction bases numbered 17, after V lost 4 bases and J lost 3 bases. The germline V gene encodes CDR1 MNHEY and CDR2 SVGAGI.

The CDR3 reads CASSLVSGSGETQYF. CDR3 bases: TGTGCCAGCAGCTTAGTTAGCGGGAGCGGAGAGACCCAGTACTTC. The chain employs TRBV7-2 and TRBJ2-5; 9 bases are a match to TRBD2. This CDR3 has 15 amino acids. From germline, CDR1 is SGHTA and CDR2 FQGNSA. With V trimmed by 1 base and J by 4 bases, 4 bases remained unmatched.

This chain joins TRBV6-6 and TRBJ2-1; D perhaps matches TRBD1 (5 bases). V lost 2 bases and J lost 8, with 16 bases in between. CDR3 size: 15 residues. CDR1 MNHNY and CDR2 SVGAGI come from the germline V gene (reference sequence). In DNA, the CDR3 is TGTGCCAGCAGTTACGGGTGGGCAGGGCAGGATGAGCAGTTCTTC. Protein product: CASSYGWAGQDEQFF.

The table lists this clonotype with many counts. The gene calls are TRBV27 and TRBJ2-7; 10 nucleotides match TRBD2. Trimming cost V 6 bases and J 4 bases; bases outside gene matches: 6. The CDR3 consists of 14 residues. Germline loops: CDR1 MNHEY, CDR2 SMNVEV (reference sequence). In DNA form, the CDR3 reads TGTGCCAGCAGCCGAGGACTAGCGGTTTACGAGCAGTACTTC. Translated, it gives CASSRGLAVYEQYF.

In this sample, this clonotype turned up a few times. The rearrangement links TRBV7-2 to TRBJ2-5; no clear D. Germline V gives CDR1 SGHTA, CDR2 FQGNSA. V was clipped by 0 bases and J by 3 bases, with 23 bases between them. This CDR3 is built from 19 residues. CDR3 in DNA: TGTGCCAGCAGCTTAGCGTCCCTATCCCTGGTCGGTCTAAAAGAGACCCAGTACTTC. Protein: CASSLASLSLVGLKETQYF. Full variable domain (outside the CDR3, taken from reference TRBV7-2 and TRBJ2-5): GAGVSQSPSNKVTEKGKDVELRCDPISGHTALYWYRQSLGQGLEFLIYFQGNSAPDKSGLPSDRFSAERTGGSVSTLTIQRTQQEDSAVYLCASSLASLSLVGLKETQYFGPGTRLLVL.

The chain employs TRBV25-1 and TRBJ2-3; 10 nucleotides align to TRBD1. Per the germline V gene, CDR1 is MGHDK and CDR2 is SYGVNS. V lost 0 bases and J lost 5; bases outside the gene matches: 17. The CDR3 is 20 residues long. This CDR3 is CASSEYGFSGGTGVQDTQYF. The CDR3 DNA is TGTGCCAGCAGTGAATATGGCTTCTCAGGCGGGACAGGGGTTCAAGATACGCAGTATTTT.

This clonotype was seen only a few times. The J gene is TRBJ2-5, the V gene TRBV7-9; 10 nucleotides line up with TRBD2. Germline CDR1 reads SEHNR; CDR2 reads FQNEAQ (reference sequence). V lost 2 bases to trimming and J lost 4 bases; unmatched junction nucleotides: 7. The CDR3 extends over 16 amino acids. CDR3 sequence: CASSLIGTSVVETQYF. The CDR3 DNA sequence: TGTGCCAGCAGCTTAATAGGGACTAGCGTCGTAGAGACCCAGTACTTC.

This chain connects TRBV2 to TRBJ2-1, with TRBD2 identical over 12 bases. Germline assignment: CDR1 SNHLY and CDR2 FYNNEI. J gave up 6 bases and V 3 bases, and 3 bases lay outside the gene matches. The CDR3 spans 15 residues. CDR3 DNA sequence: TGTGCCAGCAGTGAGACTAGCGGGGGTAGCAATGAGCAGTTCTTC. Encoded protein: CASSETSGGSNEQFF.

There are a few counts of this clonotype. This chain joins TRBV12-3 or TRBV12-4 and TRBJ2-1; D possibly matches TRBD1 or TRBD2 (6 bases each). V was clipped by 3 bases and J by 2 bases, with 11 bases between them. This CDR3 is 15 amino acids long. This CDR3 reads CASSFGGPTYNEQFF. The CDR3 nucleotides read TGTGCCAGCAGTTTTGGGGGGCCCACCTACAATGAGCAGTTCTTC.

Ten or more counts support this clonotype. The chain couples TRBV7-6 to TRBJ2-3; 12 positions agree with TRBD2. This CDR3 has 15 amino acids. Germline V lookup: CDR1 SGHVS, CDR2 FNYEAQ. Losses at the gene ends were 6 bases for V and 5 bases for J; bases not matched to a gene: 6. CDR3 loop: CASSSSGGAGDTQYF. CDR3 bases: TGTGCCAGCAGTTCTAGCGGGGGGGCTGGAGATACGCAGTATTTT.

The V and J genes are TRBV12-3 or TRBV12-4 and TRBJ1-2; D unresolved. Trimming pared 3 bases from V and 1 base from J, leaving 9 bases between. CDR3 length equals 14 residues. The CDR3 DNA sequence: TGTGCCAGCAGTTTGACCCAGGTTAACTATGGCTACACCTTC. Protein: CASSLTQVNYGYTF.

The rearrangement links TRBV4-1 to TRBJ1-2, with TRBD1 matching over 7 bases. V lost 0 bases, J lost 6 bases, and 4 bases stayed unmatched. The CDR3 contains 14 residues. Germline V gives CDR1 MGHRA, CDR2 YSYEKL. The CDR3 loop reads CASSQDWRGHGYTF. CDR3 DNA sequence: TGCGCCAGCAGCCAAGATTGGAGGGGGCATGGCTACACCTTC.

The genes are TRBV6-5 and TRBJ2-1, with 11 positions matching TRBD2. CDR3 size: 18 residues. CDR1 and CDR2 (germline): MNHEY, SVGAGI. Germline trimming cut 0 bases from V and 6 bases from J; bases unmatched to any gene: 10. The CDR3 sequence is CASSYSGASGGPCNEQFF. The CDR3 DNA follows: TGTGCCAGCAGTTACTCGGGGGCTAGCGGGGGGCCGTGCAATGAGCAGTTCTTC.

This clonotype was counted only a few times. At one end the junction does not follow the germline gene, possibly because of a read error. The CDR3 region has the DNA TGTGCCAACAGCTTATGGGTCCCCGATACGCAGTATTTT. It is translated as CANSLWVPDTQYF. The chain links TRBV7-2 to TRBJ2-3; no definite D call. This CDR3 contains 13 residues. Germline CDR1 and CDR2: SGHTA and FQGNSA.

Regarding this clonotype: This may be a read error, as it is one base from a much larger clone. This chain links TRBV29-1 with TRBJ2-1; unclear D gene. Germline V CDR1 and CDR2: SQVTM, ANQGSEA. V was clipped by 4 bases and J by 6 bases, with 13 bases between them. The CDR3 sequence is 13 residues long. CDR3 bases: TGCAGCGTTGCCGTGACTGCCGGCAATGAGCAGTTCTTC. Residues: CSVAVTAGNEQFF.